The clone carrying this T cell receptor beta chain was recorded many times. Patients having uncontrolled infection, another autoimmune disease, pregnancy or lactation were not included. Diagnoses used clinical symptoms, serum thyroxine and TRAb, thyroid ultrasound and orbital computed tomography. The sample comes from a study of T cells in Graves' hyperthyroidism and ophthalmopathy. Study-level information: It was at initial diagnosis, before any treatment, that peripheral blood was collected.

Amplified regions were TCR beta CDR3 sequences from RNA transcripts. A first-round RT-PCR of the TCR CDR3 used the HTBI primer set. MiXCR, run by TCRdb on the multiplex PCR reads, gives a single entry per CDR3 protein. The sample lists fewer than 750,000 distinct CDR3 sequences, roughly 14% occurring once. Material: blood. This clonotype was sampled from a woman aged 35 to 49 with Graves' ophthalmopathy.

CDR3 sequence: CASSEDGLYDGYTF. In DNA, the CDR3 is TGTGCCAGCAGTGAAGACGGGCTGTATGATGGCTACACCTTC. The rearrangement uses TRBV2 and TRBJ1-2; D unclear. The CDR3 loop spans 14 amino acids. Germline assignment: CDR1 SNHLY and CDR2 FYNNEI. With 1 base removed from V and 6 bases from J, the gap between germline ends came to 12 bases.